This T cell receptor (beta chain) appears in the sequencing data of a study of blood T cell repertoires in COVID-19. Overall study context: PBMCs, B-cell-depleted T cells, or T cells were the source of the cDNA or gDNA that made up the material.

Original analysis: Quantification of nucleated cells was approximated via reference gene primer amplification. The protocol was immunoSEQ multiplex PCR, while the TCRdb copy is restricted to in-frame clones and leaves out a portion. The V and J calls and clone size come from that table; D and trimming were worked out from the DNA. This table has 130,000 to 150,000 clones, around nine tenths appearing once. Germline-derived CDR1 and CDR2 are MNHEY and SVGAGI. V was shortened by 0 bases and J by 4 bases, with 9 bases between the two germline ends. CDR3 size: 14 residues. The rearrangement uses TRBV6-5 and TRBJ1-2, with D maybe TRBD1 (5 bases). This clonotype originated in a middle-aged woman with acute or convalescent COVID-19. What was sequenced was peripheral blood. The CDR3 DNA reads TGTGCCAGCAGTTACTCTGGGGCCCTCTATGGCTACACCTTC. Translation: CASSYSGALYGYTF.